This TCR beta chain was retrieved from a study of OX40 agonist ivuxolimab in advanced cancers. Study-wide context: The eligibility criteria allowed prior anti-PD-1, anti-PD-L1 or anti-CTLA-4 therapy, and 40% had some. Overall study findings and caveats: Expanded peripheral T-cell antigen specificity went undetermined.

TCRdb's table, derived via immunoSEQ multiplex PCR, lists solely in-frame clones and lacks some. The profile shows roughly 89,000 clones, 75% to 90% of them singletons. Systemic immunosuppression or a history of autoimmune disease excluded patients. The sample holds a few counts of this clone. Its antigen is undetermined. The TCR sequence derives from an adult with an advanced solid tumor such as melanoma, head and neck, liver or kidney cancer. The sample consisted of CD4+ or CD8+ T cells sorted from blood, taken in a trial of the OX40 agonist ivuxolimab.

CDR3: CASSFRTGDTDTQYF. CDR3 sequence (DNA): TGTGCCAGCAGCTTCCGGACAGGGGATACAGATACGCAGTATTTT. The genes are TRBV11-2 and TRBJ2-3, with 9 bases identical to TRBD1. This CDR3 has 15 residues. Germline CDR1 SGHAT, CDR2 FQNNGV. J gave up 3 bases and V 3 bases, and 4 bases lay outside the gene matches.